The subject of this entry is one T cell receptor (beta chain). This entry comes from a study of blood T cell repertoires in COVID-19. As for the study in general: Both acute and convalescent COVID-19 samples were obtained from the United States, Italy and Spain. Sources were T cells, B-cell-depleted T cells, or PBMCs; the material itself was cDNA or gDNA.

The ends were cut back, 1 base at V and 2 bases at J, with 10 bases in the middle. This CDR3 has 14 residues. Germline assignment: CDR1 SGHDT and CDR2 YYEEEE. While infection was still active, Seattle patients were enrolled and then followed longitudinally. Sequenced by immunoSEQ multiplex PCR; TCRdb stores in-frame clones only, minus some. The sample includes around 400,000 clones, 87% of them seen just once. The chain has TRBV5-6 and TRBJ2-7; a possible D gene is TRBD1 (5 bases). The sequencing sample was made of peripheral blood. The source of this sequence is a woman in her twenties or thirties with COVID-19, enrolled during active disease. The CDR3 sequence is CASSLLQGPYEQYF. The DNA of the CDR3 is TGTGCCAGCAGCTTGTTGCAGGGCCCCTACGAGCAGTACTTC. The full variable domain, its missing parts supplied by reference TRBV5-6 and TRBJ2-7, is DAGVTQSPTHLIKTRGQQVTLRCSPKSGHDTVSWYQQALGQGPQFIFQYYEEEERQRGNFPDRFSGHQFPNYSSELNVNALLLGDSALYLCASSLLQGPYEQYFGPGTRLTVT.